Sequencing of this TCR beta chain was carried out in a study of CD8+CD57+ T cells in acquired aplastic anemia. About the study: Sorted CD4+ and CD8+ cells gave a mean 3.2 ug DNA, range about 0.19 to 27.4 ug.

Both TCR beta VDJ combination and CDR3 sequence profiling were carried out. Genomic DNA was the template for this profiling. Each CDR3 protein gets one entry after TCRdb re-called the reads with MiXCR. Altogether hundreds of thousands of distinct CDR3 sequences are present, less than 35% being singletons, with the ten largest covering approximately 0.82%. This clonotype was seen many times. For sequencing, patients were chosen who had shown expansion of CD8+CD57+ cells by flow cytometry. Everyone among the patients had severe acquired aplastic anemia. The TCR originated in a human donor with aplastic anemia. The sample comprised sorted CD4+, CD8+, or CD8+CD57+ T cells (not recorded which) from PBMCs.

This CDR3 is CASSEDRGDTQYF. DNA for the CDR3: TGTGCCAGCAGTGAGGACAGGGGAGATACGCAGTATTTT. The chain employs TRBV12-3 or TRBV12-4 and TRBJ2-3, with TRBD1 identical over 9 bases. The CDR3 contains 13 residues. Germline trimming cut 5 bases from V and 5 bases from J; bases unmatched to any gene: 2.